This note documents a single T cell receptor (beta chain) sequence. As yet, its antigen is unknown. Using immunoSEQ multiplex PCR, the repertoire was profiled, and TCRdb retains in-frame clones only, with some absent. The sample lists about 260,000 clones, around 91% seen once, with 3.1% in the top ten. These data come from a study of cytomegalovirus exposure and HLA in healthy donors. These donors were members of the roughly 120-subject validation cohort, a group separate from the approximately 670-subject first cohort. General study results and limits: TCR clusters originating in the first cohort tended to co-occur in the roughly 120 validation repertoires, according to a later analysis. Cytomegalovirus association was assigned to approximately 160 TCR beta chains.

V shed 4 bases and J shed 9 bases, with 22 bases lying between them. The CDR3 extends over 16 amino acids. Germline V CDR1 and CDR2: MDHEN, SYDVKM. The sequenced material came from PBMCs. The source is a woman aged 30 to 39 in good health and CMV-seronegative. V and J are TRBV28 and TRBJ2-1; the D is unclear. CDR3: CASSWIYLAESAEQFF. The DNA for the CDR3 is TGTGCCAGCAGTTGGATTTATTTGGCAGAATCGGCTGAGCAGTTCTTC.